These 2 T cell receptor beta chains share one sample of origin, sequenced in a study of PD-1 blockade in classical Hodgkin lymphoma. This sample's time point: cycle 4 day 1 (C4D1), after five to seven weeks of nivolumab. Each and every patient relapsed after autologous stem cell transplantation, and patients got differing brentuximab vedotin exposure. Assay used: immunoSEQ multiplex PCR; TCRdb lists only in-frame clones, some missing. The sample records roughly 60,000 clones, about 90% being singletons. The sample here was peripheral blood mononuclear cells (PBMCs), taken before the fourth cycle of nivolumab. These receptors were collected from a human donor with classical Hodgkin lymphoma.

The chain carries TRBV5-1 and TRBJ2-1; D is undetermined. Germline-derived CDR1 and CDR2 are SGHRS and YFSETQ. Trimming shortened V by 1 base and J by 5 bases, and 7 bases separated the two germline ends. This CDR3 has 13 amino acids. CDR3 in DNA: TGCGCCAGCAGCTTGATCCAGGACAATGAGCAGTTCTTC. It codes for CASSLIQDNEQFF. The complete variable domain, with remaining parts taken from reference TRBV5-1 and TRBJ2-1, reads KAGVTQTPRYLIKTRGQQVTLSCSPISGHRSVSWYQQTPGQGLQFLFEYFSETQRNKGNFPGRFSGRQFSNSRSEMNVSTLELGDSALYLCASSLIQDNEQFFGPGTRLTVL.

The rearrangement links TRBV5-4 to TRBJ1-6; TRBD1 might be the D (5 bases). This CDR3 is built from 15 residues. V lost 9 bases and J lost 0, with 13 bases in between. Germline CDR1 SGHNT, CDR2 YYREEE (reference sequence). This CDR3 is CATQGKSSYNSPLHF. CDR3 in DNA: TGTGCCACCCAGGGAAAGAGCTCCTATAATTCACCCCTCCACTTT. Looking up the rest from reference TRBV5-4 and TRBJ1-6 gives the full variable domain: ETGVTQSPTHLIKTRGQQVTLRCSSQSGHNTVSWYQQALGQGPQFIFQYYREEENGRGNFPPRFSGLQFPNYSSELNVNALELDDSALYLCATQGKSSYNSPLHFGNGTRLTVT.